The clone carrying this TCR beta chain was detected only once. Its antigen remains unidentified. Clones were sequenced by immunoSEQ multiplex PCR, and TCRdb holds only the in-frame ones, with some missing. The data contain about 96,000 clones, under 90% of them singletons. The data were taken from a study of OX40 agonist ivuxolimab in advanced cancers. Overall study: Three patients responded partially, comprising one with hepatocellular carcinoma and two with cutaneous melanoma.

Findings of the study overall: Dosing at 0.1 to 3.0 mg/kg was accompanied by clonal expansion of CD4+ and CD8+ blood T cells by week 6. Researchers report that CD8+ T cells had, on average, more expanded clones than CD4+.

The V gene lost 4 bases and the J gene lost 0 bases, with 13 bases spanning the gap. CDR3 length: 15 amino acids. Germline V gene data show CDR1 as MNHEY and CDR2 as SVGAGI. The specimen comprised CD4+ or CD8+ T cells sorted from blood, sampled in a trial of the OX40 agonist ivuxolimab. This clonotype was sampled from an adult with an advanced solid tumor such as melanoma, head and neck, liver or kidney cancer. This chain connects TRBV6-5 to TRBJ2-7; tentative D call: TRBD2 (6 bases). CDR3 sequence (DNA): TGTGCCAGCAGTTCTCTGGAGGGAGGCTCCTACGAGCAGTACTTC. Amino acids: CASSSLEGGSYEQYF.